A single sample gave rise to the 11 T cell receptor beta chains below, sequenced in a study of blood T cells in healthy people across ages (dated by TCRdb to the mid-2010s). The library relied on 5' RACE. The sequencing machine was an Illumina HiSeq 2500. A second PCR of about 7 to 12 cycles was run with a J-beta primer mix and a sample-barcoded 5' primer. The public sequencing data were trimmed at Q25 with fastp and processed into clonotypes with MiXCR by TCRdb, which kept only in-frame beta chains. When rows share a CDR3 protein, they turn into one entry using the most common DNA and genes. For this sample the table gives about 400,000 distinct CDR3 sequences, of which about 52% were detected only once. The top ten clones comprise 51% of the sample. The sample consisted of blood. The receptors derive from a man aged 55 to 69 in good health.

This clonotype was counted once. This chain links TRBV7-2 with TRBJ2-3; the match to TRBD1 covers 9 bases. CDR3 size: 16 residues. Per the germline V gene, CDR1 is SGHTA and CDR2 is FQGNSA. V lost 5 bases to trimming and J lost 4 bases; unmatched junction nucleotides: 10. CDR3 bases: TGTGCCAGCAGCCCGTGGTTGGGACAGGGCCCAGATACGCAGTATTTT. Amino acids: CASSPWLGQGPDTQYF.

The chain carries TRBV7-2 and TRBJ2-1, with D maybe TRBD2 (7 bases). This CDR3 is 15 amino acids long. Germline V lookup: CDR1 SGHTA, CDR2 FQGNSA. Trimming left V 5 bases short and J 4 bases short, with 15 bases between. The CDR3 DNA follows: TGTGCCAGCAGCGTCTACGGGGGGCAGTACAATGAGCAGTTCTTC. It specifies CASSVYGGQYNEQFF.

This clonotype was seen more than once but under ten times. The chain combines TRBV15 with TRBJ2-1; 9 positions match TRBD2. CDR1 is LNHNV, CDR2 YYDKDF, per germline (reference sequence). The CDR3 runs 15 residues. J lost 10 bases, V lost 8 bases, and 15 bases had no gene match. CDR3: CATASRAGGRSEQFF. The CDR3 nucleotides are TGTGCCACCGCTTCCCGAGCGGGAGGTCGAAGCGAGCAGTTCTTC.

CDR3 sequence: CASSQEVAVAKNIQYF. The DNA of the CDR3 is TGTGCCAGCAGCCAAGAAGTGGCAGTGGCCAAAAACATTCAGTACTTC. The J gene is TRBJ2-4, the V gene TRBV3-1; D not resolved. Trimming removed 0 bases at V and 1 base at J, with 10 bases between. CDR1 is LGHDT and CDR2 is YNNKEL in the germline V gene (reference sequence). The CDR3 covers 16 residues.

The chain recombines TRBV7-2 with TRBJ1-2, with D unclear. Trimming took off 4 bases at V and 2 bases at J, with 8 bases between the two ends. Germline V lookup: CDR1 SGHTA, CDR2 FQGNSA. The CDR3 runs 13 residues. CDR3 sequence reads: CASSSFRNYGYTF. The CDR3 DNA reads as TGTGCCAGCAGCTCATTCAGGAACTATGGCTACACCTTC. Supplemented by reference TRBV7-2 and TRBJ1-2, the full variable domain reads GAGVSQSPSNKVTEKGKDVELRCDPISGHTALYWYRQSLGQGLEFLIYFQGNSAPDKSGLPSDRFSAERTGGSVSTLTIQRTQQEDSAVYLCASSSFRNYGYTFGSGTRLTVV.

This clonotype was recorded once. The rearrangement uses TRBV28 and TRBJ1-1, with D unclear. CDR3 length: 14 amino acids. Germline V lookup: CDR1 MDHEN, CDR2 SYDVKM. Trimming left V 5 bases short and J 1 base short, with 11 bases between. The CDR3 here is CASSPPVGNTEAFF. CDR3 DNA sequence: TGTGCCAGCAGTCCCCCGGTTGGGAACACTGAAGCTTTCTTT.

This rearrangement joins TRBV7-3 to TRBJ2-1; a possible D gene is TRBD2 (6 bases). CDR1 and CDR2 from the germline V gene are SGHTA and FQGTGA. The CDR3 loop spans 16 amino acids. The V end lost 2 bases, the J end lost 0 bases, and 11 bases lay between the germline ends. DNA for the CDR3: TGTGCCAGCAGCTTACGTGGGCGGGGCTCCTACAATGAGCAGTTCTTC. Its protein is CASSLRGRGSYNEQFF.

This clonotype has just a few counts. For the CDR3, the DNA is TGCGCCAGCAGCTTGGAGCGGGTCTACAATGAGCAGTACTTC. This codes for CASSLERVYNEQYF. The rearrangement uses TRBV5-1 and TRBJ2-7; D possibly corresponds to TRBD2 (6 bases). The CDR3 has 14 residues. Germline values: CDR1 SGHRS, CDR2 YFSETQ. Trimming removed 0 bases from V and 7 bases from J, with 14 bases in between.

CDR3 region: CASYRTGGIGEQFF. The CDR3 nucleotides are TGTGCCAGCTACCGGACAGGGGGAATCGGTGAGCAGTTCTTC. The genes are TRBV12-3 or TRBV12-4 and TRBJ2-1, with 10 bases aligning to TRBD1. This CDR3 region has 14 residues. With 8 bases clipped from V and 9 bases from J, the junction kept 10 bases outside the gene matches.

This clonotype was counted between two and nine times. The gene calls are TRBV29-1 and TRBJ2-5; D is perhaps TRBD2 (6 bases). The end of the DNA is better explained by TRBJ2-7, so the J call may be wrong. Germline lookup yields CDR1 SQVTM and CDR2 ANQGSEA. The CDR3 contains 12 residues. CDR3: CSVAPGVSEQYF. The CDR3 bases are TGCAGCGTAGCTCCGGGGGTTAGCGAGCAGTACTTC.

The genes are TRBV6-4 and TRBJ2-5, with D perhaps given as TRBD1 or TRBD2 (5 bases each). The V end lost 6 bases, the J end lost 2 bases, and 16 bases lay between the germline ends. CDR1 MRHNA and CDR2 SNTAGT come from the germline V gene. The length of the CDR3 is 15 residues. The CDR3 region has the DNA TGTGCCAGCAGCCCCTCGGGGCGGCCGCAAGAGACCCAGTACTTC. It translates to CASSPSGRPQETQYF.